The source of this T cell receptor beta chain is a study of shared clonotypes between healthy human individuals. V lost 4 bases and J lost 8; bases outside the gene matches: 5. CDR3 length equals 13 residues. Germline V gene lookup returns CDR1 MNHNS and CDR2 SASEGT. With respect to this clone: Its antigen is currently unknown. Distinct nucleotide sequences in the sample also encode this CDR3.

General study results and limits: Large depth notwithstanding, sorted-subset sequencing proved incomplete by rarefaction.

Assay: immunoSEQ multiplex PCR; the TCRdb copy retains only in-frame clones and omits some. Counted here are some 2,100,000 clones, around 95% occurring once; the ten biggest clones make up approximately 0.13%. The gene calls are TRBV6-1 and TRBJ1-2; 9 nucleotides line up with TRBD1. This TCR was recovered from a man aged 18-30 years in good health. Sequencing used naive CD4+ T cells sorted from blood. Subset: CD45RA+ positively selected. The CDR3 bases are TGTGCCAGCAGTGGACAGGGGGTTGGCGGCTACACCTTC. Protein product: CASSGQGVGGYTF.